This T cell receptor (beta chain) emerged from a study of T cell clusters in autoimmune cytopenias. About 37,500 genome equivalents of blood DNA were amplified for TRB. The CDR3 extends over 16 amino acids. CDR1 and CDR2 from the germline V gene are SEHNR and FQNEAQ (reference sequence). TRB rearrangements were amplified by touch-down multiplex PCR with mixed TRB-A/B primers. One entry per CDR3 protein, without DNA, is what TCRdb gives after re-calling the multiplex PCR reads. This sample's table reports 7,000 or so distinct CDR3 sequences. Regarding this clonotype: The antigen remains undetermined.

Broader study findings: Primary autoimmune cytopenia patients appeared to lack physiological T cell clusters present in healthy donors.

The data were also submitted as part of a second study, on T cell repertoires in aging, cancer and after chemotherapy. That investigation notes: Untreated cancer patients had significantly lower blood TCR diversity than age-matched healthy donors. Across the chemotherapy interval, each cancer cohort showed higher median generation probability, suggesting thymic rebound.

This TCR was sampled from a human donor in good health. The chain is built from TRBV7-9 and TRBJ2-7; no DNA is available, so the TRBD1 call from TCRdb remains unchecked. Sequencing was performed on peripheral blood. CDR3 residues: CASSSTSGGTNDEQYF.